The clone carrying this T cell receptor beta chain was detected once. Original processing methods: By means of reference gene primer amplification, nucleated cell counts were estimated. Generated by immunoSEQ multiplex PCR, the TCRdb table keeps only in-frame clones and is missing some. Clonal size and the V and J genes are those of that table, whereas D and trimming came from the DNA. The data contain fewer than 300,000 clones, less than 90% of them singletons. This entry is derived from a study of blood T cell repertoires in COVID-19. Study-wide context: From the United States, Italy and Spain came samples of acute and convalescent COVID-19. The analysed material was cDNA or gDNA that came from T cells, B-cell-depleted T cells, or PBMCs.

V gave up 8 bases and J gave up 4 bases; unmatched junction bases: 6. The CDR3 runs to 14 residues. Germline-derived CDR1 and CDR2 are SEHNR and FQNEAQ (reference sequence). Sequenced material: peripheral blood. This chain joins TRBV7-9 and TRBJ2-1, with 9 bases identical to TRBD2. This receptor was obtained from a human donor in a cohort sampled during active COVID-19. The CDR3, as DNA: TGTGCCAGCCTAGCGACTAGCGGATACAATGAGCAGTTCTTC. Protein: CASLATSGYNEQFF.